Detailed here is one T cell receptor beta chain. Its cognate antigen has yet to be identified. There are no base qualities to consult, and no much larger clone falls within one base. These data come from a study of cytomegalovirus exposure and HLA in healthy donors (dated by TCRdb to between 2016 and 2019). Turning to the overall study: An earlier analysis of fewer than 750 of the donors reported over 250 Gb of sequence data and around 120 million unique TCR beta sequences obtained from around 180 million T cells. HLA typing covered class I and class II loci at four-digit resolution. Of the roughly 400 genotyped donors, roughly 76% were placed in the genetic ancestry cluster associated with self-reported Caucasian donors. To predict cytomegalovirus infection status, the study combined high-throughput TCR immunosequencing, statistical association of individual TCRs with disease status, and machine learning. The aim of the study was to test whether cataloging public T cell receptors could identify signatures of past pathogen exposure. The study used immunosequencing to profile the T cell repertoires of 666 subjects and linked those repertoires to cytomegalovirus serostatus. Approximately 300 gigabases of sequencing data and roughly 81 million unique TCR sequences made up an early release that covered 640 HLA-typed donors. A later analysis re-analyzed previously published TCR beta repertoires from hundreds of donors and added high-resolution HLA genotyping to study TCR occurrence patterns. On average, 235,054 unique TCR beta nucleotide sequences were sequenced per donor among 300 to 500 genotyped donors of the cohort, with roughly 20% of those sequences being non-productive. A handful of DR-DQ haplotypes were treated as single units for association and clustering because of strong linkage in the cohort. The later analysis used no new phenotypic data to find candidate immune exposures, relying instead on TCR beta sequences and their occurrence across donors. Donor age, sex, ethnicity and CMV serostatus were compiled alongside the repertoire data. Along with the approximately 620-subject first cohort, a separate validation cohort of 120 different subjects was used. To decide whether each TCR beta V gene segment behaved as functional or pseudogenic, an earlier analysis of fewer than 750 of the donors relied on high-throughput TCR beta sequencing. Every discovery cohort repertoire had been produced on one sequencing platform. Typing coverage differed by locus: A, B, C, DRB1 and DQB1 were typed in about 620-630 donors, DQA1 in about 550, DPA1 in around 610, and DPB1 in just under 490. A later genetic analysis took genome-wide SNP genotypes for about 65% of the 666 donors and used that subset as a discovery cohort. Study-wide conclusions, independent of this receptor: A cluster of highly shared sequence variants was judged likely to represent a technical artifact of the sequencing pipeline. Immune exposure information for the cohort was limited to CMV serostatus. The presence/absence analyses assumed that sequencing depth was roughly uniform across donors, and that assumption may not be true. In a later analysis, several top co-occurrence clusters were reported to appear linked to parvovirus B19, influenza, CMV and Epstein-Barr virus. In a later analysis, TCR association rates were found to vary across HLA loci, with the most associated TCRs seen for DRB1 alleles and the fewest for HLA-C alleles. According to a later genetic analysis, donors in an Asian-associated ancestry cluster had fewer N-insertions in productive TCRs than the approximately 610-donor mean. Because some donors lacked HLA typing at each locus, the association tests relied only on the typed subset. The study listed 150 to 200 TCR beta chains as associated with cytomegalovirus. In a later analysis, HLA-associated TCR beta chains were found to be more clonally expanded and to have lower generation probabilities than equally common non-associated chains. A further reported finding was that TCR beta sequences accurately predicted the HLA-A and HLA-B alleles for most subjects in the first cohort. The classifier was reported to diagnose cytomegalovirus status with high specificity and sensitivity in both the original and validation cohorts. The 87-base-pair reads could not distinguish some IMGT-functional V segments, including TRBV6-2 and TRBV6-3, so those segments were excluded. While some public TCRs were present in many individuals, most TCR sequences turned up only very rarely across donors. Only TCR beta chains were sequenced in this cohort, and the absence of alpha or paired-chain data limited detectable features. Broadly in line with IMGT annotations, most TCR beta V segments showed up in productive rearrangements about 90% or about 30% of the time in an earlier analysis of roughly 590 of the donors. Most CMV-associated TCR beta chains appeared to be HLA-restricted in a later analysis, and the HLA associations seemed to be driven largely by CMV exposure. A later genetic analysis associated a missense DCLRE1C variant with V-gene and J-gene trimming of TCR beta chains, and an independent cohort replicated the association. When HLA alleles, especially DR and DQ, strongly co-occurred, TCR associations were difficult to assign to individual alleles. Correlated functional status among segregating V segments might be attributable to linkage disequilibrium, but an unknown experimental factor could not be ruled out. The earlier analysis of 587 of the donors excluded around 17 rarely observed V segments, including chromosome 9 orphons, because counts were too low. In a later analysis, 15,000 to 20,000 TCR beta sequences were associated with specific HLA alleles at a false discovery rate of 0.05. According to the authors, the approach could potentially be generalized to other disease states and immunological phenotypes. A few of the identified cytomegalovirus-associated TCR beta chains were confirmed in vitro to be specific for cytomegalovirus antigens.

The germline V gene yields MGHDK for CDR1 and SYGVNS for CDR2. The CDR3 sequence holds 15 residues, the cysteine and phenylalanine included. Of the read, only the CDR3 DNA is kept; its 45 bases are in frame from base 1. V lost 7 bases and J lost 6 bases; the stretch between them is 16 bases long. Libraries were prepared through the immunoSEQ multiplex PCR assay. A mixture of 60 forward primers for TCR Vbeta segments and 13 reverse primers for TCR Jbeta segments was used in the multiplex PCR. The CDR3 region of rearranged TCR beta genes was amplified from genomic DNA with a multiplex PCR assay. On the Illumina HiSeq System, the amplified TCR beta libraries were sequenced as 87-base-pair reads. In the authors' own workflow: Across the 670 or so repertoires, a later analysis counted approximately 75 million unique TCR beta chains, 9 million to 14 million of which were shared by at least two donors. To remove PCR and sequencing errors, raw reads were error-corrected and collapsed into unique sequences using a nearest-neighbor algorithm that merged closely related sequences. V, D and J gene segments were assigned by aligning CDR3 sequences to IMGT reference sequences. For a sequence to be retained, a match of at least six nucleotides to both a V gene segment and a J gene segment was required. Rearrangements were classified as productive when the CDR3 lacked stop codons and remained in frame with V and J, and all other rearrangements were classified as non-productive. CDR3 was defined by IMGT convention, running from the second conserved V-encoded cysteine to the conserved J-encoded phenylalanine. The earlier analysis of about 610 of the donors excluded sequences that lacked an unambiguous match to a single V gene segment. An earlier analysis of fewer than 750 of the donors classified V segments as functional when productive rearrangements were above 56.7% and as segregating when the standard deviation between donors was above 5%. A statistical classification framework was built for diagnosing cytomegalovirus status from the catalog of TCR beta chain sequences. In a later analysis, V and J genes were assigned by comparing TCR nucleotide sequences against IMGT/GENE-DB human TR gene sequences. Using the TCRdist pipeline, a later analysis assigned CDR3 sequences along with most-parsimonious VDJ recombination scenarios. In a later analysis, each TCR beta chain was defined by its CDR3 amino acid sequence together with its V-gene family, and reads lacking a unique V-gene family were excluded. A later analysis removed 600 or so highly shared, low-generation-probability nucleotide sequences to deal with suspected cross-contamination and a sequencing artifact. In a later analysis, a clonal expansion index was calculated for each public chain from normalized within-repertoire ranks of inferred template counts. In a later analysis, generation probabilities were computed using a VDJ recombination model fitted to out-of-frame rearrangements, and the results were checked against IGoR. A later analysis scored TCR-TCR, TCR-HLA and TCR-CMV co-occurrence with hypergeometric tests, applying a repertoire-size bias correction to TCR pairs. To estimate false discovery rates, a later analysis permuted the HLA or CMV assignments 20 times. In a later analysis, co-occurring TCRs were grouped using DBSCAN, with TCRdist sequence similarity added in when clustering inside HLA-allele-positive subsets. Repertoires with fewer than 30,000 or more than 120,000 public chains were left out of co-occurrence clustering, as were several repertoires with anomalous nucleotide sharing. What TCRdb holds here is the immuneACCESS table cut down to in-frame rearrangements. Part of the clones is not present; checked against another copy, under half of the missing clones reflect an unresolved V gene, and the others are unexplained. The V and J calls and clone size are taken from that table; D and trimming were inferred from the DNA. This sample holds more than 95,000 clones; 60% to 75% were observed only once. Approximately 3% of the sample is in the top ten clones.

The cohort consisted of some 730 healthy bone marrow donors. At the time of sampling, every cohort member was nominally healthy, though immune exposures that went unrecorded were likely present. The donor was CMV seronegative and was included in the group of a few hundred seronegative cohort members. A peripheral blood sample was collected from each donor, and TCR beta sequencing was performed on peripheral blood mononuclear cells. Genomic DNA extraction from the blood cell samples was performed with the Qiagen DNeasy Blood Extraction Kit. The sequenced sample consisted of PBMCs. The V gene is TRBV25-1 and the J gene is TRBJ1-6; the D gene identity is not certain. The source of this sequence is a man between 60 and 75 years old in good health and CMV-seronegative. The CDR3 loop reads CASNPQWRGNSPLHF. The DNA sequence is TGTGCCAGCAACCCCCAGTGGAGAGGTAATTCACCCCTCCACTTT. Reference TRBV25-1 and TRBJ1-6 genes cover what lies past the CDR3, so the full variable domain is EADIYQTPRYLVIGTGKKITLECSQTMGHDKMYWYQQDPGMELHLIHYSYGVNSTEKGDLSSESTVSRIRTEHFPLTLESARPSHTSQYLCASNPQWRGNSPLHFGNGTRLTVT.